Included here is one T cell receptor (beta chain) sequence, with context. Its antigen is not known. Prepared libraries of TCR beta cDNA carried unique molecular identifiers. TCRdb ran MiXCR on the PCR reads and lists one entry per CDR3 protein. The sample has about 170,000 distinct CDR3 sequences, 30% seen once. These data are taken from a study of post-analysis software for immune sequencing data. Regarding the study as a whole: When the samples were clustered directly with F measure, those that had been prepared in the same batch showed strong co-clustering. About 5 TRBV segments were significantly more frequent in patients than in controls. TRBV5-6, TRBV5-1 and TRBV20-1 were among these segments.

The CDR3 contains 14 residues. The ends lost 2 bases at V and 8 bases at J; junction bases unmatched: 9. Germline V CDR1 and CDR2: GTSNPN, SVGIG (reference sequence). Sequencing was carried out using blood. The chain carries TRBV30 and TRBJ2-1; TRBD2 agrees at 7 bases. The TCR was taken from a girl between 10 and 17 years old with multiple sclerosis. The CDR3 loop reads CAWSLSPGLDEQFF. The DNA of the CDR3 is TGTGCCTGGAGTCTAAGCCCCGGACTAGATGAGCAGTTCTTC.